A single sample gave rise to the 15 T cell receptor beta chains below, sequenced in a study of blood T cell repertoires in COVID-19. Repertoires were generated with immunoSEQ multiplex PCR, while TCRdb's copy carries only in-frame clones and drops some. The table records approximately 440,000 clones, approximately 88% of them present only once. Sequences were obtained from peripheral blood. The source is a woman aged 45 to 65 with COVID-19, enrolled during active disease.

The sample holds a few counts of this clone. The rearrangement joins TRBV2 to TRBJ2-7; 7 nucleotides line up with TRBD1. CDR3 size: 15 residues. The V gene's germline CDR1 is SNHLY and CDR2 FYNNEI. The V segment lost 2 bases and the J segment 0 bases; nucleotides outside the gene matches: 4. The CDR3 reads CASSELGQASYEQYF. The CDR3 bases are TGTGCCAGCAGTGAACTTGGACAGGCCTCCTACGAGCAGTACTTC.

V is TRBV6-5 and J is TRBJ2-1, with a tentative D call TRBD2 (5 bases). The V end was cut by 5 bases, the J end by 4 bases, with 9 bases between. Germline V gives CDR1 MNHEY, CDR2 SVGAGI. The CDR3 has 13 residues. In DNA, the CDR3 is TGTGCCAGCAGTCCAGCGGATTACAATGAGCAGTTCTTC. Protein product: CASSPADYNEQFF.

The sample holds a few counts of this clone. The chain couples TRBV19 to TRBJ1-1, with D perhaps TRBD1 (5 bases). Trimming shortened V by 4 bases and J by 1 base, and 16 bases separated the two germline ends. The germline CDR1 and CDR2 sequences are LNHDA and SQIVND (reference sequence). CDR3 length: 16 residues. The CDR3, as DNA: TGTGCCAGTAGTAAGACGGGTAGGGACTGGAACACTGAAGCTTTCTTT. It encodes CASSKTGRDWNTEAFF.

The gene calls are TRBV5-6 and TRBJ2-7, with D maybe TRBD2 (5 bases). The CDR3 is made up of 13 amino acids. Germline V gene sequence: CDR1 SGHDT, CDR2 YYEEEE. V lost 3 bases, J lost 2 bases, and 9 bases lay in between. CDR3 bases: TGTGCCAGCAGCTCCTCCGGGACCTACGAGCAGTACTTC. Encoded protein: CASSSSGTYEQYF.

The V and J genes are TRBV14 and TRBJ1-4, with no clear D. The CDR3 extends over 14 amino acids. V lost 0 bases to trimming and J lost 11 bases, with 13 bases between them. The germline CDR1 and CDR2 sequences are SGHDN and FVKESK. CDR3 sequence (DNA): TGTGCCAGCAGCCAAGATCCGGGATCGAGGAAACTGTTTTTT. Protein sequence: CASSQDPGSRKLFF.

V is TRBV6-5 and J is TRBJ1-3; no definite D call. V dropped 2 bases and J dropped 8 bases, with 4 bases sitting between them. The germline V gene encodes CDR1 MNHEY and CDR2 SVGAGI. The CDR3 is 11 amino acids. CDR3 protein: CASSYADTIYF. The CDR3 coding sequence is TGTGCCAGCAGTTACGCGGACACCATATATTTT.

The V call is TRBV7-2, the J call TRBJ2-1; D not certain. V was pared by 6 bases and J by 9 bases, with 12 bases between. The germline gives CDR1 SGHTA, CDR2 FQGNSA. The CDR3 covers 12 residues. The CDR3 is CASSSSRSEQFF. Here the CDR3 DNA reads TGTGCCAGCAGTTCATCCCGGAGTGAGCAGTTCTTC. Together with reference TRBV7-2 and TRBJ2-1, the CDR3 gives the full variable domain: GAGVSQSPSNKVTEKGKDVELRCDPISGHTALYWYRQSLGQGLEFLIYFQGNSAPDKSGLPSDRFSAERTGGSVSTLTIQRTQQEDSAVYLCASSSSRSEQFFGPGTRLTVL.

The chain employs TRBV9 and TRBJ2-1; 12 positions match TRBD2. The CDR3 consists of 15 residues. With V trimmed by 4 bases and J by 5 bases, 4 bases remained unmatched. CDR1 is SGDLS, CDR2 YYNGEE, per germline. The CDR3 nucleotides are TGTGCCAGCAGCCCCGGACTAGCGGGACACAATGAGCAGTTCTTC. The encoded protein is CASSPGLAGHNEQFF.

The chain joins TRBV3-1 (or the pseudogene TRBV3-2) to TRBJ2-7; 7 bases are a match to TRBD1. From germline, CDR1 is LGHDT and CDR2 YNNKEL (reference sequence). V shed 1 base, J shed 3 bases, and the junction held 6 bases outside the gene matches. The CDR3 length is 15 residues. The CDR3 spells CASSQASGQDYEQYF. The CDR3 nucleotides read TGTGCCAGCAGCCAAGCTTCCGGACAGGACTACGAGCAGTACTTC.

CDR3 sequence: CASSLDRGRRNSPLHF. The CDR3 DNA is TGTGCCAGCAGTTTAGACAGGGGGCGTCGTAATTCACCCCTCCACTTT. This chain uses TRBV6-5 with TRBJ1-6; 10 nucleotides line up with TRBD1. Germline trimming cut 4 bases from V and 6 bases from J; bases unmatched to any gene: 6. CDR3 size: 16 residues. Looked up from germline, CDR1 is MNHEY and CDR2 is SVGAGI.

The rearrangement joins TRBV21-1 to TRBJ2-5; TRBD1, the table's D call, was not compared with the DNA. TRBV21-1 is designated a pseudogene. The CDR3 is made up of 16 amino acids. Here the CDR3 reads CASSKEGTAKRETQYF. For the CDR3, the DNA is TGTGCCAGCAGCAAAGAGGGGACAGCGAAACGAGAGACCCAGTACTTC.

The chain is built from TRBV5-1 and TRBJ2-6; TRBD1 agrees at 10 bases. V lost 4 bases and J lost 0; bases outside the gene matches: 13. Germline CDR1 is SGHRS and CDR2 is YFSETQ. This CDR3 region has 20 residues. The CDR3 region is CASSLPRTGGPSSGANVLTF. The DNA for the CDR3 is TGCGCCAGCAGCCTTCCTCGGACAGGGGGTCCGAGCTCTGGGGCCAACGTCCTGACTTTC.

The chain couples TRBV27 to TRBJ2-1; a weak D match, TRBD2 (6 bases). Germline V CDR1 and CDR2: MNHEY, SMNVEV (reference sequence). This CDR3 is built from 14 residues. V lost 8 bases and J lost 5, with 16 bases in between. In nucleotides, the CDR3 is TGTGCCAGCTCCTGGGGAGGTCTCCACAATGAGCAGTTCTTC. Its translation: CASSWGGLHNEQFF.

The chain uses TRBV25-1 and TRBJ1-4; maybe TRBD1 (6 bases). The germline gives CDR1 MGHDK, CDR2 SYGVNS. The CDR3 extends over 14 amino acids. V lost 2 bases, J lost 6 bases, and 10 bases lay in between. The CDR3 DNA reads TGTGCCAGCAGTGAACAGGGGAGGGATGAAAAACTGTTTTTT. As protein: CASSEQGRDEKLFF.

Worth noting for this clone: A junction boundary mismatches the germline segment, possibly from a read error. The CDR3 DNA sequence: TGTGCCAGCAGAAGAGTACCAGGGAACGCTGAAGCTTTCTTT. It specifies CASRRVPGNAEAFF. V and J are TRBV6-5 and TRBJ1-1; a possible D gene is TRBD1 (5 bases). Germline CDR1 MNHEY, CDR2 SVGAGI. The CDR3 spans 14 residues.